This paragraph reports one T cell receptor beta chain. The record originates from a study of PD-L1 blockade in urothelial cancer. Sequencing used immunoSEQ multiplex PCR; TCRdb keeps in-frame clones, though not all of them. The sample lists approximately 24,000 clones; around nine tenths were seen once. This material consisted of PBMCs, taken around atezolizumab (anti-PD-L1) treatment. The receptor comes from a middle-aged man with urothelial cancer.

CDR3 residues: CASSLVVQANTGELFF. The CDR3 DNA sequence: TGCGCCAGCAGCTTGGTTGTACAAGCGAACACCGGGGAGCTGTTTTTT. The genes are TRBV5-1 and TRBJ2-2; D uncertain. With 0 bases removed from V and 0 bases from J, the gap between germline ends came to 9 bases. The CDR3 is 16 residues long. The germline gives CDR1 SGHRS, CDR2 YFSETQ.